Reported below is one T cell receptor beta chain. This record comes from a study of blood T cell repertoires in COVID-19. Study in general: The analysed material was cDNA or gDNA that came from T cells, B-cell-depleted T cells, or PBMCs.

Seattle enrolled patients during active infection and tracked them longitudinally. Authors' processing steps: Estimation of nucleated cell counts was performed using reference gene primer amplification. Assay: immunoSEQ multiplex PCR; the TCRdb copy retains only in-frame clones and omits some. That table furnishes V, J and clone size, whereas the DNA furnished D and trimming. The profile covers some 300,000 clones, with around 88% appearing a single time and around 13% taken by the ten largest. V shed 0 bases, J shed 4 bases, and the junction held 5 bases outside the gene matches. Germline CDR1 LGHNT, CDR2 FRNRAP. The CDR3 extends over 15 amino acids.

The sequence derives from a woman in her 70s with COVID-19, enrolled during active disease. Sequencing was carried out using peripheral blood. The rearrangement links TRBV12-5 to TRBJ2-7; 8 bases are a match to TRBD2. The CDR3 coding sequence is TGTGCTAGTGGTTTGGTACTGGCGGGGGGATACGAGCAGTACTTC. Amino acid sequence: CASGLVLAGGYEQYF.